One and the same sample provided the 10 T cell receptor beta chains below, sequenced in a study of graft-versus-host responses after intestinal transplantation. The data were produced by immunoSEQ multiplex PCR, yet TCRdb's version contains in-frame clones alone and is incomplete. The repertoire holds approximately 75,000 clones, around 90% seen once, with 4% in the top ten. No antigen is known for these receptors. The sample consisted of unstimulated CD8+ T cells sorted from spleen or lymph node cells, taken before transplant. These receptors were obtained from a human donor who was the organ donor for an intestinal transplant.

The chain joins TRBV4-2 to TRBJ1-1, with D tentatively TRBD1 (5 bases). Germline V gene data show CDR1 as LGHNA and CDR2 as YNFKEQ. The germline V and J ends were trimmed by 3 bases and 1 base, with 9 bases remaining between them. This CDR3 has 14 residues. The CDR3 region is CASSHPGQNTEAFF. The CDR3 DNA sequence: TGTGCCAGCAGCCACCCCGGACAGAACACTGAAGCTTTCTTT.

CDR3 sequence reads: CASSLVGTSGGGSYNEQFF. CDR3 sequence (DNA): TGTGCCAGCAGCTTAGTCGGGACTAGCGGGGGTGGCTCCTACAATGAGCAGTTCTTC. This chain links TRBV7-2 with TRBJ2-1; 14 bases map to TRBD2. The CDR3 consists of 19 residues. The J segment lost 0 bases and the V segment lost 1 base, leaving 5 bases of the junction unmatched. CDR1 and CDR2 from the germline V gene are SGHTA and FQGNSA.

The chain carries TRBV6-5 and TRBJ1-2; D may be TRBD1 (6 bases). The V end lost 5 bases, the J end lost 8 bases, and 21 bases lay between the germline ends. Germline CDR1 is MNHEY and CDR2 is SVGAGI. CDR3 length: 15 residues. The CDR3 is CASSAFEGQETGYTF. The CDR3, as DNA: TGTGCCAGCAGTGCCTTTGAGGGACAAGAAACGGGCTACACCTTC.

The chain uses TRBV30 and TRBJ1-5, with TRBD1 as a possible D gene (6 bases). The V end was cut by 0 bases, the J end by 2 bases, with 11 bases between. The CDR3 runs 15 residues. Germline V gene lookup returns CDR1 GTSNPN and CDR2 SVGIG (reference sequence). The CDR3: CAWSVWDTGNQPQHF. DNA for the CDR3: TGTGCCTGGAGTGTTTGGGACACGGGCAATCAGCCCCAGCATTTT. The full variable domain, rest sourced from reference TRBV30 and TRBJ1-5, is SQTIHQWPATLVQPVGSPLSLECTVEGTSNPNLYWYRQAAGRGLQLLFYSVGIGQISSEVPQNLSASRPQDRQFILSSKKLLLSDSGFYLCAWSVWDTGNQPQHFGDGTRLSIL.

CDR3 DNA: TGTGCCAGCAGGCAGGGAGGGGAGCTGTTTTTT. It translates to CASRQGGELFF. The rearrangement links TRBV27 to TRBJ2-2, with a weak D call TRBD1 (5 bases). Germline CDR1 is MNHEY and CDR2 is SMNVEV (reference sequence). The CDR3 has 11 amino acids. The ends were cut back, 6 bases at V and 8 bases at J, with 7 bases in the middle.

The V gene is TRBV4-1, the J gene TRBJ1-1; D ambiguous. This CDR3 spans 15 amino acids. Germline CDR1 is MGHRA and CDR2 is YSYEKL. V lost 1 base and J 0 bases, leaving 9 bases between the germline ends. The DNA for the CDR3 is TGCGCCAGCAGCCAAGTTGCGGCGGTGAACACTGAAGCTTTCTTT. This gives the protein CASSQVAAVNTEAFF.

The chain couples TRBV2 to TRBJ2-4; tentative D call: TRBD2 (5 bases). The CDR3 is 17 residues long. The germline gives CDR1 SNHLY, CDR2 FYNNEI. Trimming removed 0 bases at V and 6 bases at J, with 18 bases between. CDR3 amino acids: CASSEAGSRVQRNIQYF. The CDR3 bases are TGTGCCAGCAGTGAAGCGGGCTCGAGGGTTCAAAGAAACATTCAGTACTTC.

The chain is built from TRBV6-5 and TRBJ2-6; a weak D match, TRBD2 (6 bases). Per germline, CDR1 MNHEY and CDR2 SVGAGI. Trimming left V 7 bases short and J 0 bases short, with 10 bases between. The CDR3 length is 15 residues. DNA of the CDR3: TGTGCCAGCAAGTTCGGGGGCTCTGGGGCCAACGTCCTGACTTTC. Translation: CASKFGGSGANVLTF.

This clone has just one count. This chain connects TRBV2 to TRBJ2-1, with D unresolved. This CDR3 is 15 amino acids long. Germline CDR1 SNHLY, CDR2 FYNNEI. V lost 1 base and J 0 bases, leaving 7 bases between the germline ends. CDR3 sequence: CASSEGLSSYNEQFF. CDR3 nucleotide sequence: TGTGCCAGCAGTGAAGGGTTGAGCTCCTACAATGAGCAGTTCTTC.

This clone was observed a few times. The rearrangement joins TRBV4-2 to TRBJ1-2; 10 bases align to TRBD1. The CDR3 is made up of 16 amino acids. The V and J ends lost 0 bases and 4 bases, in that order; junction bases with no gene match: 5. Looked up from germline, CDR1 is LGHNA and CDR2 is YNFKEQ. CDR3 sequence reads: CASSQEGQGPFYGYTF. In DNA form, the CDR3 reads TGTGCCAGCAGCCAAGAGGGACAGGGGCCCTTCTATGGCTACACCTTC.